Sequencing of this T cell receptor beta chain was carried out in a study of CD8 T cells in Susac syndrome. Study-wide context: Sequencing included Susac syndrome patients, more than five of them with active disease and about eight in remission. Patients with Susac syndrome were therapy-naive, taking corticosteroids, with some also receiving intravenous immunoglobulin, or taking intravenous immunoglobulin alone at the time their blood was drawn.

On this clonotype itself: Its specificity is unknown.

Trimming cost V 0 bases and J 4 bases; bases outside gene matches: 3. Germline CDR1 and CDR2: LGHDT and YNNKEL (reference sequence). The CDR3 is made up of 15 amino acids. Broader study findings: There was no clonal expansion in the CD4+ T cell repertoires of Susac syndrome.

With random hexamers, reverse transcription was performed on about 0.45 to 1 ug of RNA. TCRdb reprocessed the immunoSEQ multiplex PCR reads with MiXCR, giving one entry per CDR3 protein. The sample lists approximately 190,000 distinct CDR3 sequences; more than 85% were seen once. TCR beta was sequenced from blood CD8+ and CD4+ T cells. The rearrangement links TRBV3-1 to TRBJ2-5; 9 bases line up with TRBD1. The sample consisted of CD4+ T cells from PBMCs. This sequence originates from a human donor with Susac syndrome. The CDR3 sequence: CASSQEGQGRETQYF. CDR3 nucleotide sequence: TGTGCCAGCAGCCAAGAAGGACAGGGGAGAGAGACCCAGTACTTC.